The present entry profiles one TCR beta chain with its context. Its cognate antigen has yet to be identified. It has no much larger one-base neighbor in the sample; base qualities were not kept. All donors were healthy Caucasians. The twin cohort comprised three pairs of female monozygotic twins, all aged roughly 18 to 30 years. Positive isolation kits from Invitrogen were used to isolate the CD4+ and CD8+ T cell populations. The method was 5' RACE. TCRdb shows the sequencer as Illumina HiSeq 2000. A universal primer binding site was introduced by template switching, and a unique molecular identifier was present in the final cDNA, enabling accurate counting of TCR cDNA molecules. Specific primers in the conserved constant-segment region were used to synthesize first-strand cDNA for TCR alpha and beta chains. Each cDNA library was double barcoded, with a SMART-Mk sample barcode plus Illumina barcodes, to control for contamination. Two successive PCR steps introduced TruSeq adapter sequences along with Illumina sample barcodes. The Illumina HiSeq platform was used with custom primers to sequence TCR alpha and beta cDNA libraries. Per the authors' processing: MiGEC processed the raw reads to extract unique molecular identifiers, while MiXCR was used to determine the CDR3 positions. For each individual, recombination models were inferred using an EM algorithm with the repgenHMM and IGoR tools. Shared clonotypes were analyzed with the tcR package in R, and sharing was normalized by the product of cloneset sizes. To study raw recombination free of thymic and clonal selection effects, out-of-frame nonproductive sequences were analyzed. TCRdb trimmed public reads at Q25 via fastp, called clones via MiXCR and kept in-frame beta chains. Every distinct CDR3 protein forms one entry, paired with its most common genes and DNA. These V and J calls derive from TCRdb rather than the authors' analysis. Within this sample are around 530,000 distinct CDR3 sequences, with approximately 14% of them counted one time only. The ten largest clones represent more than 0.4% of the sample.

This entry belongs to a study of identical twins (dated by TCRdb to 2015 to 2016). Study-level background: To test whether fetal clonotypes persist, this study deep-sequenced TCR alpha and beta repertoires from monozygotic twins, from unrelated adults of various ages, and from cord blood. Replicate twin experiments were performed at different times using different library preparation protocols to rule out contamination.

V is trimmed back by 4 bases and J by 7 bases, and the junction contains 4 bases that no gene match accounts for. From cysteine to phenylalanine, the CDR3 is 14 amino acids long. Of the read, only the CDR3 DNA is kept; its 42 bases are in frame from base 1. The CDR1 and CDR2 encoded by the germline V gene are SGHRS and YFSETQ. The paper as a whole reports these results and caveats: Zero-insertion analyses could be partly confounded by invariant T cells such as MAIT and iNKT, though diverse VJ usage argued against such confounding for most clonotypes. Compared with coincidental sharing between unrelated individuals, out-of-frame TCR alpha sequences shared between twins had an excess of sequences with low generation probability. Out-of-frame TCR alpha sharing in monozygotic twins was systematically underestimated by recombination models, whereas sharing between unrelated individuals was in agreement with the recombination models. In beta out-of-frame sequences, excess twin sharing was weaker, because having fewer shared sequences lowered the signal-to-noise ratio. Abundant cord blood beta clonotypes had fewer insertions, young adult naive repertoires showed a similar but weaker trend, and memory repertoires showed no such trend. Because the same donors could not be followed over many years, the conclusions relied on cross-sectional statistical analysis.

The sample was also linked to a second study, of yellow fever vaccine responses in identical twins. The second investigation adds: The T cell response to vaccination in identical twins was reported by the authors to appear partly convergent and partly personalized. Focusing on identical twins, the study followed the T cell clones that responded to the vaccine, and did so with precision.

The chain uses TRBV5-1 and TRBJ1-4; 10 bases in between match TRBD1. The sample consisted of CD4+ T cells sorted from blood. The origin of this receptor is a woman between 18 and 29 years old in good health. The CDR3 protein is CASSNRDRGEKLFF. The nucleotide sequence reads TGCGCCAGCAGCAACCGGGACAGGGGTGAAAAACTGTTTTTT.